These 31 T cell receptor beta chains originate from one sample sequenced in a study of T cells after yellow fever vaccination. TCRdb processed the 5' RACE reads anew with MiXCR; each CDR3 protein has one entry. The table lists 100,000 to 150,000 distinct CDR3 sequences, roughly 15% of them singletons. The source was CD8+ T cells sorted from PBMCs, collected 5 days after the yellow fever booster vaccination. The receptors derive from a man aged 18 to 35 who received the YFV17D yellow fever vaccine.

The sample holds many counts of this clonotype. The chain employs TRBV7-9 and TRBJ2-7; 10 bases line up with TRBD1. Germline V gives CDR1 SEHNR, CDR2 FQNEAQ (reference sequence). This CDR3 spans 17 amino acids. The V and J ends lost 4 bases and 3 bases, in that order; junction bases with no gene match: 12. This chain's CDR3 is CASSSGPGTGAYYEQYF. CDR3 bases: TGTGCCAGCAGCTCGGGTCCCGGGACAGGGGCCTACTACGAGCAGTACTTC.

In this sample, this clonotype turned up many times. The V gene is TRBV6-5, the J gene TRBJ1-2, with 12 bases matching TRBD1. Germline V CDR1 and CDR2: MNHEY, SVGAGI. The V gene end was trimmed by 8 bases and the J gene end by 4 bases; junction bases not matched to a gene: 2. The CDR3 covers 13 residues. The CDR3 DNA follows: TGTGCCAGCGGGACAGGGGGCTTCTATGGCTACACCTTC. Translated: CASGTGGFYGYTF.

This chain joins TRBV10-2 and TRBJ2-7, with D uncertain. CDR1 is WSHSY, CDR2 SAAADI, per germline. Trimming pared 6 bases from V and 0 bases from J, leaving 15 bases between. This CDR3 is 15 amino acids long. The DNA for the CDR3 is TGCGCCAGCAGGGTTCCGAAAGGGTCCTCCTACGAGCAGTACTTC. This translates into CASRVPKGSSYEQYF.

This CDR3 is CASSLRGATYNEQFF. For the CDR3, the DNA is TGCGCCAGCAGCCTCAGGGGGGCCACCTACAATGAGCAGTTCTTC. The rearrangement uses TRBV4-1 and TRBJ2-1, with D possibly TRBD1 on 7 matching bases. The V gene's germline CDR1 is MGHRA and CDR2 YSYEKL. Trimming took 4 bases from V and 2 from J, leaving 12 bases between them. The CDR3 runs to 15 residues.

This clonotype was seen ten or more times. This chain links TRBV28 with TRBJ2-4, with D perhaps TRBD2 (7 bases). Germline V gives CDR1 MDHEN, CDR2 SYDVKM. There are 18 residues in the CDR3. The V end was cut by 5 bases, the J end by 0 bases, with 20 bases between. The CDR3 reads CASSPSLRGPIAKNIQYF. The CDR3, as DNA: TGTGCCAGCAGTCCGAGTCTGCGGGGGCCGATAGCCAAAAACATTCAGTACTTC.

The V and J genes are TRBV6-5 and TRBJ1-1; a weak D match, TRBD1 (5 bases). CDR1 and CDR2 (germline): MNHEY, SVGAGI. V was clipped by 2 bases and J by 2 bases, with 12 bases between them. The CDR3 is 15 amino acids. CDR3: CASSYRGARNTEAFF. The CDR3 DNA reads TGTGCCAGCAGTTACAGAGGGGCACGAAACACTGAAGCTTTCTTT.

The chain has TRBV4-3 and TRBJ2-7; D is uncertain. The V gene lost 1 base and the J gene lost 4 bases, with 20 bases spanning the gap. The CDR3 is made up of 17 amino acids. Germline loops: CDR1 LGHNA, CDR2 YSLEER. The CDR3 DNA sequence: TGCGCCAGCAGCCAAGGACCCGGACGCCGGAAGGAGTACGAGCAGTACTTC. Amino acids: CASSQGPGRRKEYEQYF.

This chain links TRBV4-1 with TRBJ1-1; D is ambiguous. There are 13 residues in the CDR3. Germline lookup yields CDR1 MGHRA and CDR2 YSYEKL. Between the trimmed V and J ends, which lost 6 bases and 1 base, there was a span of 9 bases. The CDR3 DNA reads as TGCGCCAGCAGGGAGGAAGGGAACACTGAAGCTTTCTTT. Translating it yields CASREEGNTEAFF.

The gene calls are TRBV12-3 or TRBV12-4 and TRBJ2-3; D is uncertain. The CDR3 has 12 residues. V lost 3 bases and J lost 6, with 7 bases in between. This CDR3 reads CASSFRADTQYF. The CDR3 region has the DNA TGTGCCAGCAGTTTTAGGGCTGATACGCAGTATTTT.

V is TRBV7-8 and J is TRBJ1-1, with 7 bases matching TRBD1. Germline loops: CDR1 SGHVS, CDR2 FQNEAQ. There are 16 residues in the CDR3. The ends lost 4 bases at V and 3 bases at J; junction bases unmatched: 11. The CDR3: CASSSSRGALDTEAFF. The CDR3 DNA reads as TGTGCCAGCAGCTCCAGCAGGGGGGCTTTGGACACTGAAGCTTTCTTT.

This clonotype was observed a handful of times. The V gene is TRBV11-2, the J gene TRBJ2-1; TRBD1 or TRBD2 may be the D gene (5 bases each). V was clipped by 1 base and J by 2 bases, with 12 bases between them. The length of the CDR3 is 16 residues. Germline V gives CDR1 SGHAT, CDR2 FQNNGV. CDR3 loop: CASSLVSVGAYNEQFF. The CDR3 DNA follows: TGTGCCAGCAGCTTAGTATCGGTGGGGGCCTACAATGAGCAGTTCTTC. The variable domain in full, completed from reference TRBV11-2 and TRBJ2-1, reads EAGVAQSPRYKIIEKRQSVAFWCNPISGHATLYWYQQILGQGPKLLIQFQNNGVVDDSQLPKDRFSAERLKGVDSTLKIQPAKLEDSAVYLCASSLVSVGAYNEQFFGPGTRLTVL.

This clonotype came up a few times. For the CDR3, the DNA is TGTGCCAGCAGCTTAGACGGGGCTGGGGCCAACGTCCTGACTTTC. Translating it yields CASSLDGAGANVLTF. The chain is built from TRBV7-9 and TRBJ2-6; D perhaps matches TRBD2 (5 bases). CDR1 and CDR2 (germline): SEHNR, FQNEAQ (reference sequence). V dropped 1 base and J dropped 2 bases, with 6 bases sitting between them. This CDR3 region has 15 residues.

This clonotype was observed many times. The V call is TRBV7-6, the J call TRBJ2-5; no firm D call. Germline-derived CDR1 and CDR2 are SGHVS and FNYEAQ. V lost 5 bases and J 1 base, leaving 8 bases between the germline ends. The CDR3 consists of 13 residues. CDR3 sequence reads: CASSPSGQETQYF. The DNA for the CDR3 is TGTGCCAGCAGCCCATCCGGCCAAGAGACCCAGTACTTC.

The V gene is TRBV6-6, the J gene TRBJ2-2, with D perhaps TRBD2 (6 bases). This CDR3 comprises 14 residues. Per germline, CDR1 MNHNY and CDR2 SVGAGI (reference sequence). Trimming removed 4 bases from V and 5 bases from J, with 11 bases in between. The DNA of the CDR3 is TGTGCCAGCAGTTGGGGGACTTCGACCGGGGAGCTGTTTTTT. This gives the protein CASSWGTSTGELFF.

CDR3 loop: CASSQEIRGSTDTQYF. CDR3 bases: TGCGCCAGCAGCCAAGAAATCCGGGGGAGCACAGATACGCAGTATTTT. The chain carries TRBV4-1 and TRBJ2-3; D is perhaps TRBD2 (6 bases). The ends were cut back, 0 bases at V and 0 bases at J, with 10 bases in the middle. The CDR3 has 16 residues. The germline V gene has CDR1 MGHRA and CDR2 YSYEKL.

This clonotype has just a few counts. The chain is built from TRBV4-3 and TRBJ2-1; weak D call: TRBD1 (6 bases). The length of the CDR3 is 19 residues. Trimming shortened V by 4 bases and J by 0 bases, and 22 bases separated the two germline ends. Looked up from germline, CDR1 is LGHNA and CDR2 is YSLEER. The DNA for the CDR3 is TGCGCCAGCAGCCCCATGCACTGGACAGTCAAGAGCTCCTACAATGAGCAGTTCTTC. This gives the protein CASSPMHWTVKSSYNEQFF.

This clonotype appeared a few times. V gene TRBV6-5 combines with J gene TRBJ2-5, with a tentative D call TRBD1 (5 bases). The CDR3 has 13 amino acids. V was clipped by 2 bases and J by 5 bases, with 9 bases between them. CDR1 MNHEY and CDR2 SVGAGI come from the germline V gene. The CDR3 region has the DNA TGTGCCAGCAGTTACGGGGCAGTCGAGACCCAGTACTTC. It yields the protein CASSYGAVETQYF.

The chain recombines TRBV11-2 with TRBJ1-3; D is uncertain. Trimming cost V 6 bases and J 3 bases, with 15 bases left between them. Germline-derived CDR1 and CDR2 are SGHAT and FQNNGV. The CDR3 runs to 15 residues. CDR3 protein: CASRETGTGGNTIYF. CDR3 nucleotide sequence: TGTGCCAGCAGAGAGACGGGTACCGGTGGAAACACCATATATTTT.

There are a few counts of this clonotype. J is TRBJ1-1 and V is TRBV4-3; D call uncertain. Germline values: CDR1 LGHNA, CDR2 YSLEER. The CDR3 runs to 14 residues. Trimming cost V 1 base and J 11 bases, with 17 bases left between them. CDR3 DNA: TGCGCCAGCAGCCAAGGCCAGTTAGGTTCGGGGGCTTTCTTT. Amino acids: CASSQGQLGSGAFF.

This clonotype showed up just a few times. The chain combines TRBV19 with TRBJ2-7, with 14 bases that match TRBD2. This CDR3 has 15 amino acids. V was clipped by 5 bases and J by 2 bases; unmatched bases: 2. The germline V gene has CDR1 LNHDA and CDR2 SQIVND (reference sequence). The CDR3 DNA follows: TGTGCCAGTAGTGAGGGACTAGCGGGGGCCTACGAGCAGTACTTC. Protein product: CASSEGLAGAYEQYF.

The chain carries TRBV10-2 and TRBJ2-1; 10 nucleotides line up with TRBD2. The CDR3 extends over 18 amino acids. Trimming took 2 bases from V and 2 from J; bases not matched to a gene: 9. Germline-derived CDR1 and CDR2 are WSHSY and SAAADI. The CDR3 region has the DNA TGCGCCAGCAGTGAGGCTAGCGGGGGCCCTTGGGCCTACAATGAGCAGTTCTTC. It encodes CASSEASGGPWAYNEQFF.

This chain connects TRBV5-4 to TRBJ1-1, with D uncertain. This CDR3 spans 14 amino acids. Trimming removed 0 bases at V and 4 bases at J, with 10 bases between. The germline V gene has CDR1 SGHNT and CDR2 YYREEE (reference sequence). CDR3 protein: CASSLGGVGTEAFF. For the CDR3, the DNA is TGTGCCAGCAGCTTGGGGGGAGTGGGCACTGAAGCTTTCTTT. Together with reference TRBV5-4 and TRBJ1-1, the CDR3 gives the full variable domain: ETGVTQSPTHLIKTRGQQVTLRCSSQSGHNTVSWYQQALGQGPQFIFQYYREEENGRGNFPPRFSGLQFPNYSSELNVNALELDDSALYLCASSLGGVGTEAFFGQGTRLTVV.

The CDR3: CASSPMTGGLAKNIQYF. The CDR3 bases are TGCGCCAGCAGCCCCATGACAGGGGGTTTAGCCAAAAACATTCAGTACTTC. This chain joins TRBV5-1 and TRBJ2-4; 9 nucleotides line up with TRBD1. Per the germline V gene, CDR1 is SGHRS and CDR2 is YFSETQ. This CDR3 has 17 residues. Unmatched junction bases numbered 8, after V lost 4 bases and J lost 0 bases.

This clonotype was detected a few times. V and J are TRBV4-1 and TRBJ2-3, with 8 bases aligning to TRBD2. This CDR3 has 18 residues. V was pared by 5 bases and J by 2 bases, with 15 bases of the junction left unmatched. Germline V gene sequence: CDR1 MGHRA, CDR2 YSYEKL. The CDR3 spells CASSGPRAGGLHTDTQYF. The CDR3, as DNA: TGCGCCAGCAGCGGCCCCCGGGCGGGGGGACTTCACACAGATACGCAGTATTTT.

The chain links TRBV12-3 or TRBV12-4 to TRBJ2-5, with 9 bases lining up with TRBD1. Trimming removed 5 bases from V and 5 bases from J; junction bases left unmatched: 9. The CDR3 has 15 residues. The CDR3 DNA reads TGTGCCAGCAGTCCCCGGGACAGGGTACTGGAGACCCAGTACTTC. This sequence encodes CASSPRDRVLETQYF.

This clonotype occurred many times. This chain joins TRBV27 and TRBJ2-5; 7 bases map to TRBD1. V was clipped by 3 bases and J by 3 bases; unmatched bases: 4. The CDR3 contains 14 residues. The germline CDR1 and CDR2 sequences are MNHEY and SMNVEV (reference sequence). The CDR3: CASSFAGTEETQYF. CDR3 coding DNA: TGTGCCAGCAGTTTCGCCGGGACAGAAGAGACCCAGTACTTC.

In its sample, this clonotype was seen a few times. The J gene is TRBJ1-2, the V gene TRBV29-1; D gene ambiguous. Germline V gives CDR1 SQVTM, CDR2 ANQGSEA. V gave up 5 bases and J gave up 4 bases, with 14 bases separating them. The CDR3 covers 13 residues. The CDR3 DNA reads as TGCAGCGTTAGATTCGGGGATTTCTATGGCTACACCTTC. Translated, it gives CSVRFGDFYGYTF.

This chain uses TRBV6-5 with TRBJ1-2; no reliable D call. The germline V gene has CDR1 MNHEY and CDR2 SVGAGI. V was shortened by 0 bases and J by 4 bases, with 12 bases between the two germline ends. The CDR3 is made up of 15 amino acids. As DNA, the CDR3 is TGTGCCAGCAGTTACTCCGACCCGGCGGGCTATGGCTACACCTTC. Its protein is CASSYSDPAGYGYTF.

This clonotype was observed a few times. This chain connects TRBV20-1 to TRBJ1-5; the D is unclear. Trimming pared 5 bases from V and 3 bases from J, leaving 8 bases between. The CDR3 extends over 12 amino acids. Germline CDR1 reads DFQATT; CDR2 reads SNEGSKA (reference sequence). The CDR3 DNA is TGCAGTGCTGCAGGTTACAATCAGCCCCAGCATTTT. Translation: CSAAGYNQPQHF.

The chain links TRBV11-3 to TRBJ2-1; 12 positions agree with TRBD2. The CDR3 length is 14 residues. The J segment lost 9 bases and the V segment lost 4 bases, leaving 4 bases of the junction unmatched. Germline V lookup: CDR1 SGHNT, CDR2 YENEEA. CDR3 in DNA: TGTGCCAGCAGCTCCACTAGCGGGGGGCTTGAGCAGTTCTTC. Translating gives CASSSTSGGLEQFF.

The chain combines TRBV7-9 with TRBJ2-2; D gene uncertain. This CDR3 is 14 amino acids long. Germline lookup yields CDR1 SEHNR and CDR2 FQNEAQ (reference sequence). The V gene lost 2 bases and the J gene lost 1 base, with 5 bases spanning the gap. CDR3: CASSLWENTGELFF. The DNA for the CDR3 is TGTGCCAGCAGCTTATGGGAGAACACCGGGGAGCTGTTTTTT.